This entry describes one T cell receptor beta chain. Its cognate antigen is unknown. From the reads, TCRdb called clonotypes with MiXCR, one entry per CDR3 protein. The sample lists about 140,000 distinct CDR3 sequences, 32% occurring once. This entry belongs to a study of T cell repertoires in cytomegalovirus infection. Study at large: CMV infection and matching HLA type were both indicated by public TCR beta signatures.

V was pared by 5 bases and J by 1 base, with 9 bases between. The length of the CDR3 is 13 residues. Germline V gene lookup returns CDR1 SGHVT and CDR2 SQSDAQ. Study-wide results and caveats: Clonotypes of TCR beta that were HLA-C-restricted and CMV-specific dominated the ex vivo response. The study identified carriers of CMV plus the relevant HLA from cumulative public TCR beta family frequency.

This TCR derives from a human donor in good health (CMV status not recorded). Some clones in this sample may be carry-over from other donors' samples. The sequencing used CD8+ T cells from cultured PBMCs, collected from culture after CMV antigen stimulation. The J gene is TRBJ2-7, the V gene TRBV7-4; the D is unclear. DNA for the CDR3: TGTGCCAGCAGCCCACGTATGTCCTACGAGCAGTACTTC. Translating it yields CASSPRMSYEQYF.